The text below deals with one TCR beta chain. Trimming took 2 bases from V and 3 from J, leaving 17 bases between them. Germline V CDR1 and CDR2: SGHTA, FQGNSA. There are 17 residues in the CDR3. This sample stems from a study of blood T cell repertoires in COVID-19. The wider study: Collection of acute and convalescent COVID-19 samples took place in the United States, Italy and Spain. PBMCs, B-cell-depleted T cells, or T cells were the source of the cDNA or gDNA that made up the material.

Original analysis: The authors estimated nucleated cell counts from reference gene primer amplification. TCRdb's copy holds only in-frame clones and misses some; the assay was immunoSEQ multiplex PCR. That table is the source of V, J and clone size, and D and trimming were worked out from the DNA. The table shows some 140,000 clones, with 75% to 80% occurring only once. This chain joins TRBV7-2 and TRBJ1-5, with D perhaps matching TRBD1 (6 bases). The sequenced sample was peripheral blood. The TCR sequence derives from a man older than 75 with acute or convalescent COVID-19. CDR3 sequence reads: CASSLFLVGQLNQPQHF. As DNA, the CDR3 is TGTGCCAGCAGCTTATTTCTGGTAGGACAGCTCAATCAGCCCCAGCATTTT.